These T cell receptor beta chains were read from a single sample in a study of blood T cell repertoires in COVID-19. Only in-frame clones appear in the TCRdb table, and some are missing; sequencing was by immunoSEQ multiplex PCR. The table shows approximately 300,000 clones, with about nine tenths occurring only once. The sample taken for sequencing was peripheral blood. Receptor source: a man aged 50-60 years with active or convalescent COVID-19. CDR3s include the opening cysteine and the closing phenylalanine or tryptophan. D genes are given only for firm matches. Expanded clones get a size class; other rows say once, few or many, or leave the size out.

v_gene,abundance,d_gene,j_gene,CDR3aa,CDR3nt
TRBV10-3,few,NA,TRBJ1-5,CAISENRDNQPQHF,TGTGCCATCAGTGAAAACAGGGACAATCAGCCCCAGCATTTT
TRBV6-2/TRBV6-3,NA,NA,TRBJ1-5,CASSPAYPPQHF,TGTGCCAGCAGTCCCGCCTACCCCCCCCAGCATTTT
TRBV5-1,NA,NA,TRBJ2-1,CASGGSLGDNEQFF,TGCGCCAGCGGCGGCAGTCTAGGGGACAATGAGCAGTTCTTC
TRBV7-8,once,NA,TRBJ1-5,CASSLSGIGANQPQHF,TGTGCCAGCAGCTTATCTGGGATAGGGGCCAATCAGCCCCAGCATTTT
TRBV4-3,few,TRBD2,TRBJ2-3,CASSQAIPSGGPRQTDTQYF,TGCGCCAGCAGCCAAGCCATTCCTAGCGGGGGGCCACGACAGACAGATACGCAGTATTTT
TRBV3-1/TRBV3-2,NA,NA,TRBJ2-2,CASSQEGGTGELFF,TGTGCCAGCAGCCAAGAAGGCGGCACCGGGGAGCTGTTTTTT
TRBV19,NA,NA,TRBJ1-5,CATSPVSNQPQHF,TGTGCCACTTCGCCGGTTAGCAATCAGCCCCAGCATTTT
TRBV10-3,NA,NA,TRBJ1-5,CAISESQGNQPQHF,TGTGCCATCAGTGAGTCGCAGGGCAATCAGCCCCAGCATTTT
TRBV18,NA,TRBD1,TRBJ2-3,CASSPRDRGRDTQYF,TGTGCCAGCTCACCCCGGGACAGGGGGCGGGATACGCAGTATTTT
TRBV28,NA,TRBD2,TRBJ2-7,CASHIAGESYEQYF,TGTGCCAGCCATATAGCGGGTGAGTCCTACGAGCAGTACTTC
TRBV15,NA,NA,TRBJ2-7,CATSRDTGRYEQYF,TGTGCCACCAGCAGAGATACAGGGCGGTACGAGCAGTACTTC
TRBV2,NA,TRBD2,TRBJ2-5,CATGLGETQYF,TGTGCCACCGGACTAGGGGAGACCCAGTACTTC
TRBV19,NA,NA,TRBJ1-6,CASTERRNNSPLHF,TGTGCCAGTACCGAGAGAAGAAACAATTCACCCCTCCACTTT
TRBV18,NA,TRBD1,TRBJ2-4,CASSPRTGKNIQYF,TGTGCCAGCTCACCGAGGACAGGAAAAAACATTCAGTACTTC
TRBV29-1,NA,NA,TRBJ2-5,CSVEGGDSQGTQYF,TGCAGCGTTGAAGGTGGCGATTCCCAGGGGACCCAGTACTTC
TRBV2,once,NA,TRBJ1-4,CASSEHREREKLFF,TGTGCCAGCAGTGAACACAGGGAGCGCGAAAAACTGTTTTTT
TRBV7-9,NA,NA,TRBJ2-5,CASSLGGWETQYF,TGTGCCAGCAGCTTGGGGGGTTGGGAGACCCAGTACTTC
TRBV6-5,NA,NA,TRBJ2-7,CASKERGRGYEQYF,TGTGCCAGCAAAGAAAGGGGCAGGGGCTACGAGCAGTACTTC
TRBV15,NA,TRBD1,TRBJ1-2,CATSRDLDRGADGYTF,TGTGCCACCAGCAGAGATTTGGACAGGGGGGCGGATGGCTACACCTTC
TRBV19,NA,NA,TRBJ2-5,CASSISDRQETQYF,TGTGCCAGTAGTATATCGGACAGACAAGAGACCCAGTACTTC
TRBV2,NA,TRBD1,TRBJ2-7,CASSEQGALPKQYF,TGTGCCAGCAGTGAACAGGGGGCGCTCCCAAAGCAGTACTTC
TRBV5-1,NA,NA,TRBJ1-4,CASSPGTTRNEKLFF,TGCGCCAGCAGCCCGGGGACAACTCGGAATGAAAAACTGTTTTTT
TRBV24-1,NA,TRBD1,TRBJ1-5,CATSDPRTGGTQPQHF,TGTGCCACCAGTGATCCGAGGACAGGGGGCACTCAGCCCCAGCATTTT
TRBV5-4,NA,NA,TRBJ2-2,CASSLANRGRGTGELFF,TGTGCCAGCAGCTTGGCCAATAGGGGGAGGGGCACCGGGGAGCTGTTTTTT
TRBV3-1/TRBV3-2,NA,NA,TRBJ2-7,CASSQQGLPYEQYF,TGTGCCAGCAGCCAACAGGGGCTACCTTACGAGCAGTACTTC
TRBV2,once,NA,TRBJ1-1,CASSEQARYTEAFF,TGTGCCAGCAGTGAACAAGCCAGGTACACTGAAGCTTTCTTT
TRBV28,few,NA,TRBJ1-6,CASSRPSDSLSSYNSPLHF,TGTGCCAGCAGCCGACCCTCCGACAGCCTGAGCTCCTATAATTCACCCCTCCACTTT
TRBV2,NA,NA,TRBJ2-1,CASSELGSSYNEQFF,TGTGCCAGCAGTGAGCTTGGTAGCTCCTACAATGAGCAGTTCTTC
TRBV6-2/TRBV6-3,NA,NA,TRBJ2-1,CASSPTGGNEQFF,TGTGCCAGCAGTCCGACAGGTGGCAATGAGCAGTTCTTC
TRBV30,NA,NA,TRBJ1-4,CAWSPSFGEGSYEKLFF,TGTGCCTGGAGTCCTTCCTTTGGGGAGGGGTCATATGAAAAACTGTTTTTT
TRBV19,NA,NA,TRBJ1-5,CASTGSNNQPQHF,TGTGCCAGTACGGGATCGAACAATCAGCCCCAGCATTTT
TRBV28,NA,NA,TRBJ2-1,CASSLGGRLYNEQFF,TGTGCCAGCAGTTTGGGGGGGCGACTCTACAATGAGCAGTTCTTC
TRBV18,NA,NA,TRBJ2-2,CASSPIRGANTGELFF,TGTGCCAGCTCACCAATACGCGGTGCGAACACCGGGGAGCTGTTTTTT
TRBV28,NA,TRBD1,TRBJ1-2,CASWGTGFHYGYTF,TGTGCCAGCTGGGGGACAGGGTTTCACTATGGCTACACCTTC
TRBV5-1,NA,TRBD1,TRBJ1-4,CASSLSETGGGGDGKLFF,TGCGCCAGCAGCTTGTCCGAGACAGGGGGTGGAGGGGACGGAAAACTGTTTTTT
TRBV7-9,NA,TRBD1,TRBJ1-2,CASQRDRSNYGYTF,TGTGCCTCACAGAGGGACAGGTCTAACTATGGCTACACCTTC
TRBV2,NA,NA,TRBJ2-1,CASIVAVYNEQFF,TGTGCCAGCATCGTAGCGGTCTACAATGAGCAGTTCTTC
TRBV28,NA,NA,TRBJ1-6,CASSLGLQGSSYNSPLHF,TGTGCCAGCAGTTTAGGGCTGCAGGGAAGCTCCTATAATTCACCCCTCCACTTT
TRBV10-3,NA,TRBD2,TRBJ2-7,CAATRAGGSEQYF,TGTGCCGCCACGAGAGCGGGGGGGAGCGAGCAGTACTTC
TRBV6-5,once,NA,TRBJ2-7,CASSYGFAGASYEQYF,TGTGCCAGCAGTTATGGCTTTGCGGGGGCCTCCTACGAGCAGTACTTC
TRBV28,few,NA,TRBJ1-6,CASRLTGTNNNSPLHF,TGTGCCAGCAGACTTACCGGGACAAATAATAATTCACCCCTCCACTTT
TRBV6-2/TRBV6-3,NA,TRBD1,TRBJ2-7,CASSRDRVSEQYF,TGTGCCAGCAGTCGGGACAGGGTATCTGAGCAGTACTTC
TRBV9,once,NA,TRBJ1-3,CASSGRRGGRPGNTIYF,TGTGCCAGCAGCGGGAGGAGGGGAGGGCGACCGGGAAACACCATATATTTT
TRBV7-2,NA,NA,TRBJ2-5,CASSLGEGGETQYF,TGTGCCAGCAGCTTAGGTGAGGGGGGGGAGACCCAGTACTTC
TRBV5-4,NA,NA,TRBJ2-1,CASSNQQGRSYNEQFF,TGTGCCAGCAGCAATCAACAGGGAAGATCCTACAATGAGCAGTTCTTC
TRBV5-1,NA,TRBD1,TRBJ1-2,CASSATGGNYGYTF,TGCGCCAGCAGCGCGACAGGGGGGAACTATGGCTACACCTTC
TRBV2,NA,NA,TRBJ2-7,CASSVRTAAYEQYF,TGTGCCAGCAGTGTCCGGACAGCAGCCTACGAGCAGTACTTC
TRBV9,NA,NA,TRBJ2-3,CASSEAGALDTQYF,TGTGCCAGCAGCGAGGCGGGGGCGCTTGATACGCAGTATTTT
TRBV6-5,NA,NA,TRBJ1-4,CASSLPTGFEKLFF,TGTGCCAGCAGTCTTCCTACAGGGTTTGAAAAACTGTTTTTT
TRBV19,NA,NA,TRBJ2-5,CASARGGFEKTQYF,TGTGCCAGTGCCCGAGGGGGATTTGAAAAGACCCAGTACTTC
TRBV7-2,NA,NA,TRBJ2-2,CASSLGRAGVNTGELFF,TGTGCCAGCAGCTTAGGGCGTGCAGGGGTCAACACCGGGGAGCTGTTTTTT
TRBV2,NA,NA,TRBJ2-3,CASSGGHSAATDTQYF,TGTGCCAGCAGTGGGGGCCATTCGGCGGCCACAGATACGCAGTATTTT
TRBV23-1,once,TRBD1,TRBJ2-2,CASIGTGPGELFF,TGCGCCAGCATCGGGACAGGACCCGGGGAGCTGTTTTTT
TRBV7-9,NA,NA,TRBJ2-3,CASSAEQADTQYF,TGTGCCAGCAGCGCCGAACAGGCAGATACGCAGTATTTT